This T cell receptor beta chain was profiled in a study of liver allograft versus peripheral blood T cells. Background on the study: In transplanted livers, T cell receptor repertoires were compared with those found in the recipients' peripheral blood. Broader study findings: Intragraft liver T cell receptor repertoires reportedly differed from peripheral blood repertoires.

This clonotype counts as medium-sized (0.01 to 0.1%). Antigen specificity is unknown. TCRdb used MiXCR to reprocess the reads, holding one entry per CDR3 protein. The sample lists 2,700 or so distinct CDR3 sequences, around 15% occurring once. V lost 6 bases to trimming and J lost 2 bases, with 10 bases between them. There are 13 residues in the CDR3. The germline gives CDR1 MNHEY, CDR2 SVGEGT. This TCR was recovered from a human patient who had a liver transplant. The T cells may partly be graft donor cells. The chain carries TRBV6-2 or TRBV6-3 and TRBJ1-1; the D is unclear. The CDR3 is CASREAGNTEAFF. The CDR3 bases are TGTGCCAGCAGGGAAGCGGGAAACACTGAAGCTTTCTTT.